Presented here are 23 T cell receptor beta chains from one specimen sequenced in a study of T cells in Graves' hyperthyroidism and ophthalmopathy. Amplified TCR beta CDR3 regions came from RNA transcripts. Researchers ran a first-round RT-PCR on the TCR CDR3 using the HTBI primer set. One entry per CDR3 protein results from TCRdb running MiXCR on the multiplex PCR reads. The sample contains roughly 500,000 distinct CDR3 sequences, approximately 25% of which appear only once. The sample comprised blood. The receptors shown here come from a young woman with Graves' ophthalmopathy.

This clonotype was detected a few times. The chain combines TRBV15 with TRBJ1-1; tentatively, D is TRBD1 (6 bases). Germline values: CDR1 LNHNV, CDR2 YYDKDF (reference sequence). CDR3 length: 15 amino acids. V was shortened by 4 bases and J by 2 bases, with 14 bases between the two germline ends. DNA of the CDR3: TGTGCCACCAGCAAAAACAGGGTCCCAAACACTGAAGCTTTCTTT. Protein product: CATSKNRVPNTEAFF.

The rearrangement links TRBV28 to TRBJ2-4; 9 bases agree with TRBD2. Trimming cost V 3 bases and J 14 bases; bases outside gene matches: 14. The germline gives CDR1 MDHEN, CDR2 SYDVKM. This CDR3 spans 15 amino acids. CDR3 bases: TGTGCCAGCAGTTTGGGAGGAGCGGGGGGAAACACTAAGTACTTC. Protein product: CASSLGGAGGNTKYF.

CDR3 nucleotides: TGTGCCAGCAGTTTGATAGAGGACAGAGCCTTCGAGCAGTACTTC. Translated: CASSLIEDRAFEQYF. The V gene is TRBV28, the J gene TRBJ2-7, with D possibly TRBD1 on 6 matching bases. The CDR3 is made up of 15 amino acids. Trimming cost V 3 bases and J 6 bases, with 18 bases left between them. Germline lookup yields CDR1 MDHEN and CDR2 SYDVKM. The whole variable domain, remainder taken from reference TRBV28 and TRBJ2-7, is DVKVTQSSRYLVKRTGEKVFLECVQDMDHENMFWYRQDPGLGLRLIYFSYDVKMKEKGDIPEGYSVSREKKERFSLILESASTNQTSMYLCASSLIEDRAFEQYFGPGTRLTVT.

This clonotype has ten or more counts. The chain recombines TRBV3-1 with TRBJ2-2, with D perhaps TRBD2 (6 bases). This CDR3 is 14 amino acids long. V was shortened by 1 base and J by 7 bases, with 10 bases between the two germline ends. The germline V gene encodes CDR1 LGHDT and CDR2 YNNKEL (reference sequence). The CDR3 DNA is TGTGCCAGCAGCCAAGCCCACGGGGGCGGGGAGCTGTTTTTT. Its translation: CASSQAHGGGELFF.

This CDR3 reads CASSLVVTGTVEAFF. Written as DNA, the CDR3 is TGTGCCAGCAGCTTAGTGGTGACAGGGACGGTTGAAGCTTTCTTT. The chain employs TRBV11-2 and TRBJ1-1; 7 bases agree with TRBD1. The length of the CDR3 is 15 residues. Germline CDR1 is SGHAT and CDR2 is FQNNGV. Trimming cost V 1 base and J 7 bases; bases outside gene matches: 9.

On this clonotype itself: A much larger clone lies one base from this, so it may be a read error. The chain employs TRBV6-1 and TRBJ2-2; D might be TRBD1 (5 bases). Germline V gene data show CDR1 as MNHNS and CDR2 as SASEGT. The CDR3 has 14 residues. CDR3 loop: CAGSAVRESGELFF. The CDR3 DNA reads TGTGCCGGCAGCGCCGTCAGGGAATCCGGGGAGCTGTTTTTT.

The chain employs TRBV6-2 or TRBV6-3 and TRBJ1-5, with D hard to call. The CDR3 runs to 16 residues. Germline CDR1 and CDR2: MNHEY and SVGEGT. Trimming pared 6 bases from V and 0 bases from J, leaving 15 bases between. This CDR3 reads CASRRYTYYSNQPQHF. The CDR3 DNA sequence: TGTGCCAGCAGGCGCTACACTTACTATAGCAATCAGCCCCAGCATTTT.

Note on this clonotype: A much larger clone lies a single base off, so this may be a read error. Lacking the conserved final phenylalanine or tryptophan, this CDR3 likely reflects a read error. V and J are TRBV12-3 or TRBV12-4 and TRBJ2-3; D unresolved. V was clipped by 8 bases and J by 4 bases, with 10 bases between them. The CDR3 is 12 amino acids. CDR3 bases: TGTGCCAGCCGTTCGACTTCAGATACGCAGTATTGT. Translating gives CASRSTSDTQYC.

The V call is TRBV4-1, the J call TRBJ1-3; D is unclear. From germline, CDR1 is MGHRA and CDR2 YSYEKL. With 2 bases removed from V and 0 bases from J, the gap between germline ends came to 8 bases. There are 15 residues in the CDR3. CDR3 nucleotide sequence: TGCGCCAGCAGCCAAAATATTACCTCTGGAAACACCATATATTTT. Amino acid sequence: CASSQNITSGNTIYF.

In this sample, this clonotype turned up many times. This chain joins TRBV20-1 and TRBJ1-2, with 8 bases fitting TRBD1. V dropped 7 bases and J dropped 5; count of bases not matched to a gene: 9. The CDR3 loop spans 13 amino acids. Germline CDR1 reads DFQATT; CDR2 reads SNEGSKA (reference sequence). The CDR3 nucleotides read TGCAGTGGAGCCCGACAGGGGACTTATGGCTACACCTTC. It codes for CSGARQGTYGYTF.

About this clonotype itself: Compared with germline, one end of the junction differs, possibly owing to a read error. CDR3 region: CASSQDRVKTEAFF. CDR3 nucleotide sequence: TGCGCCAGCAGCCAAGACAGGGTGAAAACTGAAGCTTTCTTT. This chain uses TRBV4-3 with TRBJ1-1; D may be TRBD1 (5 bases). Germline CDR1 and CDR2: LGHNA and YSLEER. The CDR3 contains 14 residues.

The genes are TRBV27 and TRBJ1-1, with TRBD1 as a possible D gene (5 bases). V was clipped by 6 bases and J by 2 bases, with 13 bases between them. The CDR3 length is 14 residues. The germline CDR1 and CDR2 sequences are MNHEY and SMNVEV (reference sequence). CDR3 protein: CASRSGTRNTEAFF. CDR3 DNA sequence: TGTGCCAGCAGGTCGGGGACCCGTAACACTGAAGCTTTCTTT.

This clonotype was observed many times. This chain uses TRBV15 with TRBJ1-1; no clear D. V lost 0 bases, J lost 4 bases, and 6 bases lay in between. The CDR3 totals 13 residues. The germline V gene encodes CDR1 LNHNV and CDR2 YYDKDF (reference sequence). In DNA, the CDR3 is TGTGCCACCAGCAGAGACCGTGGCACTGAAGCTTTCTTT. It specifies CATSRDRGTEAFF.

This clonotype was detected ten times or more. This chain links TRBV27 with TRBJ2-2; no definite D call. The CDR3 spans 15 residues. Germline CDR1 and CDR2: MNHEY and SMNVEV (reference sequence). The germline V and J ends were trimmed by 4 bases and 0 bases, with 9 bases remaining between them. The CDR3 loop is CASSWFPANTGELFF. The CDR3 DNA sequence: TGTGCCAGCAGTTGGTTCCCAGCGAACACCGGGGAGCTGTTTTTT.

This clonotype was counted between two and nine times. Here the CDR3 reads CASGWDSEQYF. The CDR3 DNA reads TGTGCCAGCGGCTGGGATAGCGAGCAGTACTTC. The V call is TRBV12-3 or TRBV12-4, the J call TRBJ2-7, with D unclear. Trimming took 8 bases from V and 6 from J, leaving 11 bases between them. The CDR3 contains 11 residues.

The chain uses TRBV7-3 and TRBJ2-7; TRBD1 agrees at 8 bases. With 5 bases clipped from V and 7 bases from J, the junction kept 4 bases outside the gene matches. This CDR3 region has 12 residues. CDR1 is SGHTA and CDR2 is FQGTGA in the germline V gene. The CDR3 spells CASSIGQGEQYF. CDR3 DNA sequence: TGTGCCAGCAGCATCGGACAGGGAGAGCAGTACTTC.

This clonotype was picked up a small number of times. The chain joins TRBV24-1 to TRBJ2-7; the D is unclear. V lost 6 bases to trimming and J lost 1 base, with 6 bases between them. The CDR3 totals 12 residues. Germline lookup yields CDR1 KGHDR and CDR2 SFDVKD. The CDR3 region has the DNA TGTGCCACCAGTACAGAATCCTACGAGCAGTACTTC. This codes for CATSTESYEQYF.

At least ten counts were recorded for this clonotype. The V gene is TRBV20-1, the J gene TRBJ1-5, with D possibly being TRBD1 (6 bases). Germline CDR1 DFQATT, CDR2 SNEGSKA (reference sequence). The CDR3 is 12 residues long. V lost 2 bases and J lost 6, with 8 bases in between. The CDR3 sequence is CSARQGTQPQHF. DNA for the CDR3: TGCAGTGCTAGACAGGGGACTCAGCCCCAGCATTTT.

This clonotype was seen ten or more times. CDR3 DNA: TGTGCCAGCAGCCTAAATGGGGGGGTGGCCAAAAACATTCAGTACTTC. It specifies CASSLNGGVAKNIQYF. The chain carries TRBV7-2 and TRBJ2-4; TRBD2 agrees at 7 bases. Germline-derived CDR1 and CDR2 are SGHTA and FQGNSA. V gave up 5 bases and J gave up 1 base; unmatched junction bases: 8. The CDR3 consists of 16 residues.

The gene calls are TRBV28 and TRBJ2-7; 7 positions match TRBD1. The V segment lost 4 bases and the J segment 0 bases; nucleotides outside the gene matches: 6. Germline-derived CDR1 and CDR2 are MDHEN and SYDVKM. The CDR3 runs 15 residues. For the CDR3, the DNA is TGTGCCAGCAGTTCACAGGGGCCCTCCTCCTACGAGCAGTACTTC. As protein: CASSSQGPSSYEQYF.

The V gene is TRBV18, the J gene TRBJ1-5, with D possibly being TRBD1 (5 bases). The CDR3 length is 17 residues. The germline CDR1 and CDR2 sequences are KGHSH and LQKENI. The V and J ends lost 3 bases and 0 bases respectively, with 15 bases between them. The CDR3 region has the DNA TGTGCCAGCTCACCCCCCGGGGGGAGTTATAGCAATCAGCCCCAGCATTTT. Its translation is CASSPPGGSYSNQPQHF. The full variable domain, its missing parts supplied by reference TRBV18 and TRBJ1-5, is NAGVMQNPRHLVRRRGQEARLRCSPMKGHSHVYWYRQLPEEGLKFMVYLQKENIIDESGMPKERFSAEFPKEGPSILRIQQVVRGDSAAYFCASSPPGGSYSNQPQHFGDGTRLSIL.

Ten or more counts support this clonotype. The rearrangement links TRBV4-2 to TRBJ2-7; 7 bases line up with TRBD1. Germline V gene lookup returns CDR1 LGHNA and CDR2 YNFKEQ. The length of the CDR3 is 14 residues. V dropped 4 bases and J dropped 0; count of bases not matched to a gene: 3. The CDR3 DNA is TGTGCCAGCAGCCCTGACAGGGTCTCCTACGAGCAGTACTTC. Its translation: CASSPDRVSYEQYF.

This clonotype was counted many times. The chain employs TRBV24-1 and TRBJ2-2; D gene uncertain. The CDR3 is 15 amino acids. CDR1 is KGHDR and CDR2 is SFDVKD in the germline V gene. Deletions cut 1 base from V and 3 bases from J, with 8 bases between. CDR3 amino acids: CATSDLIWDTGELFF. For the CDR3, the DNA is TGTGCCACCAGTGATTTAATATGGGACACCGGGGAGCTGTTTTTT.